The entry that follows covers one T cell receptor (beta chain) sequence. Its specificity is unknown. The length of the CDR3 is 16 residues. The junction had 7 bases not matched to a gene; V was cut back by 0 bases and J by 4 bases. CDR1 is SNHLY, CDR2 FYNNEI, per germline. These data are taken from a study of shared clonotypes between healthy human individuals. As for the study in general: CD4 naive and memory got three plates each, CD8 naive two, CD8 memory one. Findings and caveats of the study: Among non-shared clonotypes, generation probabilities were lower than among those shared by all four donors.

It was across several immunoSEQ plates that each subset's genomic DNA was evenly split. Some clones are missing from TCRdb's copy, which holds only in-frame ones; the method was immunoSEQ multiplex PCR. This sample carries approximately 2,000,000 clones, approximately 90% of them seen once, and the ten largest clones take roughly 0.34%. Donors comprised healthy HIV-negative adults lacking recent acute infections or vaccinations. The chain joins TRBV2 to TRBJ2-3; 7 bases agree with TRBD2. Sequencing used naive CD4+ T cells from PBMCs. Subset given: CD45RA+ positively selected. The clonotype originates from a man aged 18 to 35 in good health. Some clones in this sample may be carry-over from other donors' samples. This CDR3 is CASSEARWGGADTQYF. CDR3 coding DNA: TGTGCCAGCAGTGAAGCGCGATGGGGGGGGGCAGATACGCAGTATTTT.